Listed below are T cell receptor beta chains from one sample, sequenced in a study of graft-versus-host responses after intestinal transplantation. No antigen has been assigned to these receptors. The method was immunoSEQ multiplex PCR; TCRdb's version includes in-frame clones alone and lacks a portion of them. In the table there are about 78,000 clones, nearly 90% of which are singletons. Sequencing was performed on unstimulated CD8+ T cells sorted from spleen or lymph node cells, taken before transplant. The receptors originated from a human donor who was the organ donor for an intestinal transplant. The CDR3 runs from the conserved cysteine through the conserved F or W. The order of the fields is J gene, clone size, V gene, D gene, CDR3 DNA, CDR3 protein. A D gene is named only where the DNA matches it firmly. The size field is filled for only some rows; it gives once, few, many or a size class.

>TRBJ2-1|NA|TRBV6-5|NA
TGTGCCAGCAGTCATCAGGAAAATGAGCAGTTCTTC
CASSHQENEQFF
>TRBJ2-1|NA|TRBV20-1|NA
TGCAGTGGTACATACTACAATGAGCAGTTCTTC
CSGTYYNEQFF
>TRBJ2-2|NA|TRBV27|NA
TGTGCCACCCAGATGGACACCGGGGAGCTGTTTTTT
CATQMDTGELFF
>TRBJ2-2|NA|TRBV6-1|NA
TGTGCCAGCAGTGAAGATATGGGGCTGACCGGGGAGCTGTTTTTT
CASSEDMGLTGELFF
>TRBJ2-2|NA|TRBV30|NA
TGTGCCTGGACTTCGAACCGGGTCTTCACCGGGGAGCTGTTTTTT
CAWTSNRVFTGELFF
>TRBJ2-5|NA|TRBV6-5|TRBD2
TGTGCCAGCAAACTAGCGGGGGCCGGTGGGGGGGCCCAGTACTTC
CASKLAGAGGGAQYF
>TRBJ1-2|NA|TRBV6-5|NA
TGTGCCAGCAGCAACAAGTCTCGTGGCTACACCTTC
CASSNKSRGYTF
>TRBJ1-2|few|TRBV7-6|NA
TGTGCCAGCAGCTTAGGCGGGACCATCTACACCTTC
CASSLGGTIYTF
>TRBJ1-5|once|TRBV6-1|TRBD1
TGTGCCAGCAGTGAATGGTATCGGGACAGGGGGCGGGACCCCCACCATCAGCCCCAGCATTTT
CASSEWYRDRGRDPHHQPQHF
>TRBJ2-5|NA|TRBV28|TRBD2
TGTGCCAGCAGCACACTAGCGGGGGTGGGAGAGACCCAGTACTTC
CASSTLAGVGETQYF
>TRBJ2-5|NA|TRBV19|TRBD1
TGTGCCAGTAGTATTTCTAAGGACAGGGGCCAAGAGACCCAGTACTTC
CASSISKDRGQETQYF
>TRBJ1-2|NA|TRBV27|TRBD1
TGTGCCAGCAGTTTATCCGGGGGCAGGGGGCATGGCTACACCTTC
CASSLSGGRGHGYTF
>TRBJ1-5|once|TRBV28|TRBD1
TGTGCCACCGCGGACAGGGGGGATCAGCCCCAGCATTTT
CATADRGDQPQHF
>TRBJ1-1|NA|TRBV10-3|NA
TGTGCCATCAGTGAAGTGGGAGCAAACACTGAAGCTTTCTTT
CAISEVGANTEAFF
>TRBJ2-5|few|TRBV5-4|TRBD1
TGTGCCAGCAGCTTTGACAGGGAGGAGACCCAGTACTTC
CASSFDREETQYF
>TRBJ2-5|NA|TRBV30|NA
TGTGCCTGGAGCGAAAGAGGGAACGTAGGCCCGTATCGAGAGACCCAGTACTTC
CAWSERGNVGPYRETQYF
>TRBJ1-6|NA|TRBV6-5|NA
TGTGCCAGCAGTTACGGCCTGTTGCATAATTCACCCCTCCACTTT
CASSYGLLHNSPLHF
>TRBJ1-4|NA|TRBV5-6|NA
TGTGCCAGCAGCTTGGCCCTCGGACAGTATGAAAAACTGTTTTTT
CASSLALGQYEKLFF
>TRBJ1-2|NA|TRBV10-3|TRBD1
TGTGCCATCAGGAACAGGGGGAGCGGCTATGGCTACACCTTC
CAIRNRGSGYGYTF
>TRBJ1-4|few|TRBV4-1|TRBD1
TGCGCCAGCAGCCACTCGAACAGGGGGGACGAAAAACTGTTTTTT
CASSHSNRGDEKLFF
>TRBJ1-2|NA|TRBV7-9|TRBD1
TGTGCCAGCACACTGACAGGGGGCGATTACAGTGACTATGGCTACACCTTC
CASTLTGGDYSDYGYTF